This is a list of T cell receptor beta chains from one sample in a study of blood T cell repertoires in COVID-19. Data came from immunoSEQ multiplex PCR; TCRdb stores just in-frame clones and leaves some out. Of 150,000 or so clones listed, more than 80% are singletons. Sequenced sample: peripheral blood. These receptors originate from a man aged 18 to 35 with COVID-19, enrolled during active disease. The CDR3 runs from the conserved cysteine through the conserved F or W.

CDR3,V
CASSPQGDIGKLFF,TRBV27
CSIGAGRADTQYF,TRBV27
CASSQDFKDRQETQYF,TRBV4-3
CASSLRQGTLGYGYTF,TRBV5-1
CASRSKREVGTGELFF,TRBV23-1
CASSQGVWARSSYEQYF,TRBV4-1
CASGHGGDTEAFF,TRBV28
CASSRDRWETDTQYF,TRBV14
CASSRGTGFYGYTF,TRBV7-9
CASSRWGLAGDEQFF,TRBV9
CASSPWEDYRLNEQFF,TRBV9
CSVEEGGKLLF,TRBV29-1
CASSPTAGFFNEQFF,TRBV7-2
CASSVQGTGNTIYF,TRBV6-5
CASRTGDTDSPLHF,TRBV6-5
CASSIRAGVDRGELFF,TRBV19
CASSLKVTSGAYEQYF,TRBV7-8
CASSQSTGLADVYEQYF,TRBV3-1/TRBV3-2
CASSLAGARAFF,TRBV11-2
CASSAQGASQPQHF,TRBV18
CASSMRTSGRALTDTQYF,TRBV28
CASSQNRGRRDTQYF,TRBV4-2
CASKGLADSYNEQFF,TRBV6-5